This passage covers 2 T cell receptor beta chains from one sample sequenced in a study of blood T cells in healthy people across ages. Alongside a J-beta primer mix, a sample-barcoded 5' primer served in a second PCR lasting about 7 to 11 cycles. Each CDR3 protein is one row after TCRdb ran MiXCR on the 5' RACE reads. Of almost 1 million distinct CDR3 sequences in the sample, 45% to 60% were seen once. Sequencing input: blood. All receptors derive from a woman in her sixties in good health.

This clonotype occurred a few times. This could be a read error, since a much larger clone is one nucleotide away. The CDR3 loop is CSVGGSTYNEQFF. In DNA form, the CDR3 reads TGCAGCGTTGGCGGGAGCACCTACAATGAGCAGTTCTTC. The rearrangement links TRBV29-1 to TRBJ2-1; TRBD2 matches at 7 bases. The J segment lost 2 bases and the V segment lost 4 bases, leaving 2 bases of the junction unmatched. CDR3 length: 13 residues. Germline loops: CDR1 SQVTM, CDR2 ANQGSEA.

This clonotype was found a few times. The chain couples TRBV12-3 or TRBV12-4 to TRBJ1-2; D gene ambiguous. This CDR3 is built from 13 residues. V was pared by 3 bases and J by 2 bases, with 7 bases between. This CDR3 is CASSFTMNYGYTF. For the CDR3, the DNA is TGTGCCAGCAGTTTTACAATGAACTATGGCTACACCTTC.